Given below is one T cell receptor beta chain in context. The data belong to a study of cytomegalovirus exposure and HLA in healthy donors. Trimming shortened V by 4 bases and J by 0 bases, and 13 bases separated the two germline ends. Germline V lookup: CDR1 KGHSH, CDR2 LQKENI. The CDR3 runs to 15 residues. The PCR contained 60 Vbeta and 13 Jbeta primers. Methods used by the authors: An analysis that came later counted some 80 million unique TCR beta chains, approximately 10 million shared. TCRdb's table, derived via immunoSEQ multiplex PCR, lists solely in-frame clones and lacks some. V and J calls and clone size come straight from that table; D and trimming were deduced from the DNA. The sample has 120,000 to 150,000 clones, over 70% seen once; the top ten hold 6.7%.

The V gene is TRBV18, the J gene TRBJ2-7; a weak D match, TRBD2 (7 bases). The sequenced sample was PBMCs. The receptor comes from a middle-aged woman in good health and CMV-seropositive. CDR3 DNA: TGTGCCAGCTCACAGCGGGGACAAACCTCCTACGAGCAGTACTTC. This sequence encodes CASSQRGQTSYEQYF.